Listed here are 12 T cell receptor beta chains from one sample, sequenced in a study of cytotoxic CD8 clonotypes in ibrutinib-treated CLL. Repertoires were generated with immunoSEQ multiplex PCR, while TCRdb's copy carries only in-frame clones and drops some. Of more than 300,000 clones detected, around four fifths appear once; the ten largest clones hold over 5.5%. The sequencing here drew on PBMCs, taken before ibrutinib treatment. All receptors derive from a human donor with chronic lymphocytic leukemia.

This clone was detected only once. This chain connects TRBV28 to TRBJ1-2; TRBD1 might be the D (6 bases). Germline CDR1 MDHEN, CDR2 SYDVKM. The CDR3 is 16 amino acids. Trimming removed 1 base from V and 4 bases from J, with 16 bases in between. CDR3 loop: CASSLSAGASVYGYTF. As DNA, the CDR3 is TGTGCCAGCAGTTTATCTGCAGGGGCCTCCGTCTATGGCTACACCTTC.

The chain employs TRBV7-8 and TRBJ1-5; possibly TRBD1 for D (6 bases). Trimming took off 4 bases at V and 4 bases at J, with 17 bases between the two ends. The CDR3 covers 16 residues. CDR1 is SGHVS, CDR2 FQNEAQ, per germline. CDR3 sequence: CASSYGGASSNQPQHF. The CDR3 DNA reads TGTGCCAGCAGCTATGGGGGGGCCAGCTCTAATCAGCCCCAGCATTTT.

This clone was picked up one time. The chain recombines TRBV4-2 with TRBJ2-1, with 12 bases matching TRBD2. Germline trimming cut 1 base from V and 8 bases from J; bases unmatched to any gene: 6. The germline gives CDR1 LGHNA, CDR2 YNFKEQ. The CDR3 totals 16 residues. DNA for the CDR3: TGTGCCAGCAGCCAAGGTGGTCTAGCGGGAGGGGATGAGCAGTTCTTC. It translates to CASSQGGLAGGDEQFF.

This clone was counted a few times. The gene calls are TRBV7-8 and TRBJ1-2; 7 positions agree with TRBD1. The CDR3 length is 13 residues. Germline V gives CDR1 SGHVS, CDR2 FQNEAQ. Trimming removed 6 bases from V and 4 bases from J; junction bases left unmatched: 5. DNA of the CDR3: TGTGCCAGCAGTGCTGACAGGGCCTATGGCTACACCTTC. Protein: CASSADRAYGYTF.

The CDR3 DNA is TGTGCCAGCAGCCCACAGAGGGGGGACAGGGTATGGGATGAGCAGTTCTTC. Its translation is CASSPQRGDRVWDEQFF. The rearrangement joins TRBV28 to TRBJ2-1; 9 bases fit TRBD1. The germline CDR1 and CDR2 sequences are MDHEN and SYDVKM. The CDR3 length is 17 residues. V lost 6 bases to trimming and J lost 8 bases; unmatched junction nucleotides: 17.

The chain links TRBV6-5 to TRBJ2-1; the D is unclear. V dropped 5 bases and J dropped 0 bases, with 5 bases sitting between them. CDR3 length: 13 residues. Germline lookup yields CDR1 MNHEY and CDR2 SVGAGI. The CDR3 nucleotides are TGTGCCAGCAGTACTCGCTCCTACAATGAGCAGTTCTTC. Residues: CASSTRSYNEQFF.

The J gene is TRBJ2-7, the V gene TRBV29-1, with 9 bases that match TRBD2. V gave up 4 bases and J gave up 4 bases; unmatched junction bases: 5. The germline V gene has CDR1 SQVTM and CDR2 ANQGSEA. The CDR3 is 13 amino acids. The CDR3 coding sequence is TGCAGCGTTGCAGGGACTAGCCCGTACGAGCAGTACTTC. Amino acids: CSVAGTSPYEQYF.

The chain carries TRBV11-2 and TRBJ2-7; 7 nucleotides match TRBD1. Germline values: CDR1 SGHAT, CDR2 FQNNGV. V trimming: 3 bases; J trimming: 2 bases; junction bases outside the gene matches: 4. This CDR3 region has 14 residues. The CDR3 nucleotides read TGTGCCAGCAGCTTGCTTAGGGGGCCCTACGAGCAGTACTTC. Protein: CASSLLRGPYEQYF.

The genes are TRBV7-2 and TRBJ2-3; the D gene is possibly TRBD1 (5 bases). CDR3 length: 15 amino acids. The germline CDR1 and CDR2 sequences are SGHTA and FQGNSA. Deletions cut 1 base from V and 4 bases from J, with 12 bases between. The CDR3 nucleotides are TGTGCCAGCAGCTTAGTTTGGGGCGCACCAGATACGCAGTATTTT. This gives the protein CASSLVWGAPDTQYF.

The chain recombines TRBV9 with TRBJ2-1; 10 bases are a match to TRBD2. V was clipped by 4 bases and J by 6 bases; unmatched bases: 10. This CDR3 contains 16 residues. From germline, CDR1 is SGDLS and CDR2 YYNGEE. In nucleotides, the CDR3 is TGTGCCAGCAGCTTAAGGACTAGCGGAGATCGCAATGAGCAGTTCTTC. It encodes CASSLRTSGDRNEQFF. Full variable domain (outside the CDR3, taken from reference TRBV9 and TRBJ2-1): DSGVTQTPKHLITATGQRVTLRCSPRSGDLSVYWYQQSLDQGLQFLIQYYNGEERAKGNILERFSAQQFPDLHSELNLSSLELGDSALYFCASSLRTSGDRNEQFFGPGTRLTVL.

The rearrangement uses TRBV20-1 and TRBJ2-5; D not certain. Per the germline V gene, CDR1 is DFQATT and CDR2 is SNEGSKA (reference sequence). Trimming removed 5 bases from V and 7 bases from J, with 8 bases in between. The CDR3 consists of 10 residues. The CDR3 DNA reads as TGCAGTGCTGCCGTCTGGACCCAGTACTTC. Translating gives CSAAVWTQYF.

The rearrangement links TRBV27 to TRBJ1-3; a weak D match, TRBD1 (5 bases). CDR1 is MNHEY, CDR2 SMNVEV, per germline (reference sequence). This CDR3 spans 16 amino acids. The V end lost 0 bases, the J end lost 3 bases, and 12 bases lay between the germline ends. Here the CDR3 DNA reads TGTGCCAGCAGTTTATCGGTCCCAGGGAATGGAAACACCATATATTTT. It yields the protein CASSLSVPGNGNTIYF.